Listed below are T cell receptor beta chains from one sample, sequenced in a study of cytomegalovirus exposure and HLA in healthy donors. Some clones are missing from TCRdb's copy, which holds only in-frame ones; the method was immunoSEQ multiplex PCR. The sample lists over 65,000 clones, 85% to 95% occurring once. Sample: PBMCs. The source is a woman aged 18-29 years in good health and CMV-seropositive. Both conserved end residues are part of each CDR3. D genes are given only for firm matches. Clone size is stated in some rows and not others, as once, few, many or a class when expanded.

v_call: TRBV7-9
j_call: TRBJ2-7
clone_size: -
d_call: -
cdr3_aa: CASSLASEPSYEQYF
cdr3_nt: TGTGCCAGCAGCTTGGCGTCGGAGCCCTCCTACGAGCAGTACTTC

v_call: TRBV5-4
j_call: TRBJ1-2
clone_size: -
d_call: -
cdr3_aa: CASSLEDTYGYTF
cdr3_nt: TGTGCCAGCAGCTTGGAGGACACCTATGGCTACACCTTC

v_call: TRBV7-3
j_call: TRBJ2-3
clone_size: -
d_call: TRBD2
cdr3_aa: CASSLTYLAGAVDTQYF
cdr3_nt: TGTGCCAGCAGCTTAACGTACCTAGCGGGAGCTGTAGATACGCAGTATTTT

v_call: TRBV29-1
j_call: TRBJ2-3
clone_size: -
d_call: TRBD1
cdr3_aa: CSVDTGAADTQYF
cdr3_nt: TGCAGCGTTGATACAGGGGCGGCAGATACGCAGTATTTT

v_call: TRBV7-8
j_call: TRBJ2-5
clone_size: -
d_call: TRBD2
cdr3_aa: CASSHGGIQETQYF
cdr3_nt: TGTGCCAGCAGTCACGGGGGGATACAAGAGACCCAGTACTTC

v_call: TRBV9
j_call: TRBJ2-5
clone_size: -
d_call: -
cdr3_aa: CASSIGTQRETQYF
cdr3_nt: TGTGCCAGCAGCATCGGGACTCAGAGGGAGACCCAGTACTTC

v_call: TRBV5-1
j_call: TRBJ2-1
clone_size: once
d_call: -
cdr3_aa: CASSLVGQSSYNEQFF
cdr3_nt: TGCGCCAGCAGCTTGGTAGGACAGAGCTCCTACAATGAGCAGTTCTTC

v_call: TRBV5-6
j_call: TRBJ2-5
clone_size: once
d_call: -
cdr3_aa: CASSLLAGETQYF
cdr3_nt: TGTGCCAGCAGCCTCCTCGCGGGAGAGACCCAGTACTTC

v_call: TRBV5-1
j_call: TRBJ2-3
clone_size: -
d_call: TRBD2
cdr3_aa: CASSSGLAGGLSTDTQYF
cdr3_nt: TGCGCCAGCAGCTCGGGACTAGCGGGAGGGTTAAGCACAGATACGCAGTATTTT

v_call: TRBV5-4
j_call: TRBJ1-1
clone_size: -
d_call: -
cdr3_aa: CASSLAGNTEAFF
cdr3_nt: TGTGCCAGCAGCTTGGCGGGAAACACTGAAGCTTTCTTT

v_call: TRBV5-6
j_call: TRBJ1-2
clone_size: -
d_call: -
cdr3_aa: CASSLAVRPRGGGYTF
cdr3_nt: TGTGCCAGCAGCTTGGCGGTGCGGCCCCGGGGAGGTGGCTACACCTTC

v_call: TRBV10-3
j_call: TRBJ1-5
clone_size: -
d_call: -
cdr3_aa: CAISAEGDQPQHF
cdr3_nt: TGTGCCATCAGCGCAGAGGGAGATCAGCCCCAGCATTTT

v_call: TRBV5-3
j_call: TRBJ2-5
clone_size: once
d_call: -
cdr3_aa: CARSPPSSRQETQYF
cdr3_nt: TGTGCCAGAAGCCCCCCTAGCAGTCGGCAAGAGACCCAGTACTTC

v_call: TRBV30
j_call: TRBJ2-3
clone_size: -
d_call: TRBD2
cdr3_aa: CAWSAGTSGPGTDTQYF
cdr3_nt: TGTGCCTGGAGTGCCGGGACTAGCGGGCCGGGCACAGATACGCAGTATTTT

v_call: TRBV18
j_call: TRBJ1-3
clone_size: -
d_call: -
cdr3_aa: CASSPIYEPSGNTIYF
cdr3_nt: TGTGCCAGCTCACCAATCTACGAACCCTCTGGAAACACCATATATTTT

v_call: TRBV19
j_call: TRBJ2-3
clone_size: -
d_call: TRBD2
cdr3_aa: CASEKAGGADTQYF
cdr3_nt: TGTGCCAGTGAAAAAGCGGGAGGAGCAGATACGCAGTATTTT

v_call: TRBV6-5
j_call: TRBJ2-1
clone_size: -
d_call: -
cdr3_aa: CASRRGTGEQFF
cdr3_nt: TGTGCCAGCAGACGAGGCACCGGTGAGCAGTTCTTC

v_call: TRBV7-9
j_call: TRBJ2-7
clone_size: once
d_call: -
cdr3_aa: CASSTRGYEQYF
cdr3_nt: TGTGCCAGCAGCACCAGGGGATACGAGCAGTACTTC

v_call: TRBV19
j_call: TRBJ2-2
clone_size: once
d_call: TRBD2
cdr3_aa: CASTPGTSGLASGELFF
cdr3_nt: TGTGCCAGTACTCCCGGGACTAGCGGTCTCGCCTCCGGGGAGCTGTTTTTT

v_call: TRBV7-9
j_call: TRBJ2-2
clone_size: -
d_call: -
cdr3_aa: CASIPWGLANTGELFF
cdr3_nt: TGTGCCAGCATTCCTTGGGGGCTAGCGAACACCGGGGAGCTGTTTTTT

v_call: TRBV7-9
j_call: TRBJ1-1
clone_size: few
d_call: -
cdr3_aa: CASSLGQGNTEAFF
cdr3_nt: TGTGCCAGCAGCTTAGGGCAGGGGAACACTGAAGCTTTCTTT

v_call: TRBV23-1
j_call: TRBJ2-7
clone_size: -
d_call: -
cdr3_aa: CASRLGTFHEQYF
cdr3_nt: TGCGCCAGTAGACTAGGAACATTCCACGAGCAGTACTTC

v_call: TRBV4-2
j_call: TRBJ1-2
clone_size: -
d_call: -
cdr3_aa: CASSSGGGYTF
cdr3_nt: TGTGCCAGCAGCTCCGGGGGTGGCTACACCTTC

v_call: TRBV5-4
j_call: TRBJ1-1
clone_size: -
d_call: TRBD1
cdr3_aa: CASSFDRGLSTEAFF
cdr3_nt: TGTGCCAGCAGCTTCGACAGGGGACTTTCCACTGAAGCTTTCTTT

v_call: TRBV5-6
j_call: TRBJ1-5
clone_size: few
d_call: -
cdr3_aa: CASSLGTSQPQHF
cdr3_nt: TGTGCCAGCAGCCTAGGGACAAGTCAGCCCCAGCATTTT

v_call: TRBV6-1
j_call: TRBJ2-5
clone_size: -
d_call: -
cdr3_aa: CASSELGRGSLEETQYF
cdr3_nt: TGTGCCAGCAGTGAACTGGGGAGGGGGAGCCTGGAAGAGACCCAGTACTTC

v_call: TRBV11-3
j_call: TRBJ2-1
clone_size: -
d_call: TRBD1
cdr3_aa: CASSLLGQVDNEQFF
cdr3_nt: TGTGCCAGCAGCTTACTGGGACAGGTAGACAATGAGCAGTTCTTC

v_call: TRBV2
j_call: TRBJ2-7
clone_size: -
d_call: -
cdr3_aa: CASSELGQRSYEQYF
cdr3_nt: TGTGCCAGCAGTGAACTAGGACAGCGCTCCTACGAGCAGTACTTC

v_call: TRBV13
j_call: TRBJ1-2
clone_size: -
d_call: TRBD1
cdr3_aa: CASSTRRTGTANYGYTF
cdr3_nt: TGTGCCAGCAGCACACGAAGGACAGGGACAGCTAACTATGGCTACACCTTC

v_call: TRBV9
j_call: TRBJ2-5
clone_size: -
d_call: TRBD2
cdr3_aa: CASSAPSTSRGRETQYF
cdr3_nt: TGTGCCAGCAGCGCCCCATCGACTAGCCGGGGGAGAGAGACCCAGTACTTC

v_call: TRBV6-1
j_call: TRBJ2-4
clone_size: -
d_call: -
cdr3_aa: CASRFRGNETQYF
cdr3_nt: TGTGCCAGCAGGTTTAGGGGGAATGAAACTCAGTACTTC

v_call: TRBV19
j_call: TRBJ2-7
clone_size: -
d_call: -
cdr3_aa: CASSIGGGQEQYF
cdr3_nt: TGTGCCAGTAGTATTGGAGGGGGCCAGGAGCAGTACTTC